This TCR beta chain was sequenced for a study of blood T cell repertoires in COVID-19. Across the whole study: Both acute and convalescent COVID-19 samples were obtained from the United States, Italy and Spain. Sources were T cells, B-cell-depleted T cells, or PBMCs; the material itself was cDNA or gDNA.

Sequencing was performed with immunoSEQ multiplex PCR; in TCRdb, only in-frame clones are kept and a portion is missing. This table has a few hundred thousand clones, about 88% appearing once. This CDR3 contains 14 residues. CDR1 KGHSH and CDR2 LQKENI come from the germline V gene. The V end was cut by 2 bases, the J end by 7 bases, with 12 bases between. This chain links TRBV18 with TRBJ1-3; D unclear. Input material: peripheral blood. The clonotype was recovered from a man between 45 and 60 years old with COVID-19, enrolled during active disease. The CDR3 bases are TGTGCCAGCTCACCAGATCTTCCCGGGAACACCATATATTTT. Translating gives CASSPDLPGNTIYF.